The present TCR beta chain was sequenced within a study of Ad26.COV2.S vaccination and SARS-CoV-2 variants. The treatment denotes: over 15 received Ad26.COV2.S at low or high dose, single or two shots; about five received placebo; per-sample allocation not given. Sampling happened 63 days after the first vaccine or placebo injection. An Ad26 vector expressing Wuhan-strain SARS-CoV-2 spike constituted the vaccine. Note on this clone: Antigen unknown.

V shed 5 bases and J shed 1 base, with 7 bases lying between them. The CDR3 totals 13 residues. The germline CDR1 and CDR2 sequences are SGHTA and FQGTGA. Sequenced by immunoSEQ multiplex PCR; TCRdb stores in-frame clones only, minus some. The profile covers 350,000 to 450,000 clones, with over 75% appearing a single time and around 1.9% taken by the ten largest. Study results and caveats: The study found similar non-spike TCR breadth in vaccine and placebo recipients.

The sequencing used peripheral blood, collected in a trial of Ad26.COV2.S vaccine versus placebo. The chain links TRBV7-3 to TRBJ2-3; D is ambiguous. This sequence was found in a person aged 18-65 years who received the Ad26.COV2.S COVID-19 vaccine or a placebo. The CDR3 DNA follows: TGTGCCAGCAGCCCTCTGGGCACAGATACGCAGTATTTT. Its protein product is CASSPLGTDTQYF.